The entry below describes one T cell receptor beta chain. These data come from a study of blood T cell repertoires in COVID-19. Across the study: T cells, B-cell-depleted T cells, or PBMCs provided the cDNA or gDNA that served as material.

V was cut by 8 bases and J by 0 bases, with 11 bases left in between. The CDR3 is 13 amino acids. Germline CDR1 and CDR2: SEHNR and FQNEAQ (reference sequence). Original analysis: Amplification from reference gene primers served as the basis for estimated nucleated cell counts. Repertoires were generated with immunoSEQ multiplex PCR, while TCRdb's copy carries only in-frame clones and drops some. V and J calls and clone size are given by that table; D and trimming were obtained from the DNA. Altogether 250,000 or so clones are present, almost 90% being singletons, with the ten largest covering approximately 2.1%. Seattle cases were enrolled at active infection and followed longitudinally.

This sequence originates from a woman aged 55 to 70 with COVID-19, enrolled during active disease. This chain connects TRBV7-9 to TRBJ2-7; weak D call: TRBD2 (6 bases). The sample consisted of peripheral blood. CDR3 DNA: TGTGCCAGCCGGGACTCCTCCTCCTACGAGCAGTACTTC. It encodes CASRDSSSYEQYF.